This TCR beta chain was identified in a study of T cells in women clearing cervical HPV infection. On the study more broadly: Cases' blood sampling followed lesion detection by median approximately 150 days (90 to 200).

Overall study findings and caveats: Combining TCR richness with V gene abundances gave around 0.83 AUC. CIN3+ cases had significantly higher TCR richness than controls; evenness did not differ.

Measured with immunoSEQ multiplex PCR; TCRdb has only the in-frame clones, and not every one. This table holds more than 30,000 clones. With 6 bases removed from V and 5 bases from J, the gap between germline ends came to 13 bases. The length of the CDR3 is 13 residues. Germline CDR1 and CDR2: SGHAT and FQNNGV. As for this clone: The antigen remains unidentified. The read gets to within 3 residues of the CDR3 end, and the germline J gene fills in the rest.

The chain uses TRBV11-2 and TRBJ1-2, with D possibly TRBD1 on 6 matching bases. This sequence was found in a woman aged 18 to 75 with a cervical HPV16 infection that either progressed to CIN3+ or cleared (not recorded which). Sample: blood buffy coat. The CDR3 DNA, read in part, is TGTGCCAGCAGTCACAGGGCTGGTTATGGC. Encoded protein: CASSHRAGYG. Given in full, the CDR3 is CASSHRAGYGYTF.